This is a list of T cell receptor beta chains from one sample in a study of blood T cells in healthy people across ages. MiXCR was run by TCRdb on the 5' RACE reads, yielding one entry per CDR3 protein. The sample has hundreds of thousands of distinct CDR3 sequences; about 20% are singletons. Specimen: blood. These receptors all come from a man aged 70-80 years in good health. Both conserved end residues are part of each CDR3. A D gene is named only where the DNA matches it firmly. Not every row has a clone size; where given, it reads once, few, many or a size class.

J gene	CDR3 length	D gene	clone size	V gene	CDR3 protein	CDR3 DNA
TRBJ1-1	15	.	.	TRBV20-1	CSARAQQVYATEAFF	TGCAGTGCTAGGGCCCAACAGGTGTATGCCACTGAAGCTTTCTTT
TRBJ1-1	14	TRBD1	.	TRBV7-2	CASRLDRINTEAFF	TGTGCCAGCAGGTTGGACAGGATAAACACTGAAGCTTTCTTT
TRBJ2-1	16	.	.	TRBV14	CASSQDSRLGINEQFF	TGTGCCAGCAGCCAAGATTCAAGACTAGGAATCAATGAGCAGTTCTTC
TRBJ2-1	13	TRBD2	few	TRBV5-1	CASSGGEGNEQFF	TGCGCCAGCAGCGGAGGGGAGGGGAATGAGCAGTTCTTC
TRBJ1-5	15	.	.	TRBV12-3/TRBV12-4	CASSSRQNSNQPQHF	TGTGCCAGCTCCTCACGGCAGAATAGCAATCAGCCCCAGCATTTT
TRBJ2-1	15	.	.	TRBV10-2	CASSLDREGDNEQFF	TGCGCCAGCAGCCTTGACAGGGAGGGGGACAATGAGCAGTTCTTC
TRBJ2-7	14	TRBD2	.	TRBV5-1	CASSFDGGRYEQYF	TGCGCCAGCAGCTTCGACGGGGGGAGGTACGAGCAGTACTTC
TRBJ2-1	17	TRBD2	.	TRBV6-5	CASSYFGSSGRILEQFF	TGTGCCAGCAGTTACTTCGGGTCTAGCGGGAGAATTCTAGAGCAGTTCTTC
TRBJ2-1	13	.	.	TRBV9	CASSVEAPDEQFF	TGTGCCAGCAGCGTAGAGGCCCCGGATGAGCAGTTCTTC
TRBJ1-6	14	.	few	TRBV11-2	CASSLTQINSPLHF	TGTGCCAGCAGCTTAACCCAGATTAATTCACCCCTCCACTTT
TRBJ1-2	15	.	.	TRBV11-2	CASSLDRRVPGGYTF	TGTGCCAGCAGCTTAGATCGTCGGGTACCAGGAGGCTACACCTTC
TRBJ1-6	13	TRBD1	few	TRBV6-6	CASSGQGASPLHF	TGTGCCAGCTCTGGACAGGGGGCCTCACCCCTCCACTTT
TRBJ1-2	14	.	.	TRBV24-1	CATSEDGRAYGYTF	TGTGCCACCAGTGAGGACGGGCGCGCCTATGGCTACACCTTC
TRBJ2-4	12	TRBD1	few	TRBV10-3	CAIQGVQNIQYF	TGTGCCATCCAGGGGGTCCAAAACATTCAGTACTTC
TRBJ2-1	16	TRBD2	few	TRBV24-1	CATSDLSGSGYNEQFF	TGTGCCACCAGTGATCTTAGCGGGAGCGGCTACAATGAGCAGTTCTTC
TRBJ2-3	14	TRBD2	.	TRBV11-3	CASTREGITDTQYF	TGTGCCAGCACTCGGGAGGGGATCACAGATACGCAGTATTTT
TRBJ1-1	13	.	.	TRBV6-6	CASTALGVWEAFF	TGTGCCAGCACCGCCTTGGGGGTGTGGGAAGCTTTCTTT
TRBJ1-6	14	.	.	TRBV20-1	CSARGIYTDSPLHF	TGCAGTGCTAGAGGCATCTATACGGATTCACCCCTCCACTTT
TRBJ2-7	14	TRBD1	few	TRBV5-1	CASSSVTGAYEQYF	TGCGCCAGCAGCTCCGTGACAGGGGCTTACGAGCAGTACTTC
TRBJ1-1	14	TRBD1	few	TRBV19	CASSAGQGYTEAFF	TGTGCCAGTAGTGCCGGACAGGGATACACTGAAGCTTTCTTT
TRBJ2-1	14	.	few	TRBV2	CASSLTILYNEQFF	TGTGCCAGCTCCCTGACTATCCTTTACAATGAGCAGTTCTTC
TRBJ2-5	14	.	.	TRBV25-1	CASRPRQAQETQYF	TGTGCCAGCAGGCCCAGACAGGCCCAAGAGACCCAGTACTTC
TRBJ1-6	16	.	few	TRBV28	CASSRDLSSYNSPLHF	TGTGCCAGCAGTCGGGATCTTAGCTCCTATAATTCACCCCTCCACTTT
TRBJ1-4	17	.	.	TRBV4-3	CASSQEYGGRASEKLFF	TGCGCCAGCAGCCAAGAATATGGGGGGAGGGCGAGTGAAAAACTGTTTTTT
TRBJ2-1	14	.	few	TRBV10-3	CAISVGDSYNEQFF	TGTGCCATCAGTGTGGGTGATTCCTACAATGAGCAGTTCTTC
TRBJ2-4	16	.	few	TRBV25-1	CASSESGRAGKNIQYF	TGTGCCAGCAGTGAATCGGGCAGGGCGGGCAAAAACATTCAGTACTTC
TRBJ2-2	18	TRBD2	.	TRBV7-8	CASSEWRTSGRRTGELFF	TGTGCCAGCAGCGAGTGGAGGACTAGCGGGAGACGAACCGGGGAGCTGTTTTTT
TRBJ2-7	14	.	few	TRBV12-3/TRBV12-4	CASTSTGDSYEQYF	TGTGCCAGCACCTCGACAGGAGACTCCTACGAGCAGTACTTC
TRBJ1-3	15	TRBD1	.	TRBV12-3/TRBV12-4	CASSWTGDWGNTIYF	TGTGCCAGCAGCTGGACAGGGGATTGGGGAAACACCATATATTTT
TRBJ1-5	14	.	.	TRBV20-1	CSARAPAGNQPQHF	TGCAGTGCTAGGGCCCCGGCAGGGAATCAGCCCCAGCATTTT
TRBJ1-2	15	TRBD1	few	TRBV7-9	CASSLARGQGNGYTF	TGTGCCAGCAGCTTAGCCAGAGGACAGGGGAATGGCTACACCTTC
TRBJ2-2	19	.	once	TRBV7-6	CDSSFSGSGRFRTGGELFF	TGTGACAGCAGCTTCTCAGGCTCTGGCCGATTCCGTACCGGCGGGGAGCTGTTTTTT
TRBJ2-7	16	TRBD1	.	TRBV6-1	CASSEAPGTGAHEQYF	TGTGCCAGCAGTGAAGCTCCCGGGACAGGAGCTCACGAGCAGTACTTC
TRBJ2-5	12	.	.	TRBV30	CAWGGSGETQYF	TGTGCCTGGGGTGGGAGTGGAGAGACCCAGTACTTC
TRBJ2-7	15	TRBD2	many	TRBV5-1	CASSLAGGSSYEQYF	TGCGCCAGCAGCTTGGCCGGGGGGTCCTCCTACGAGCAGTACTTC
TRBJ2-7	15	TRBD2	few	TRBV12-3/TRBV12-4	CASSFRGGFSYEQYF	TGTGCCAGCAGTTTCCGGGGGGGGTTTTCCTACGAGCAGTACTTC
TRBJ2-4	15	.	few	TRBV12-3/TRBV12-4	CASSLRNRGKNIQYF	TGTGCCAGCAGTTTACGGAACCGGGGCAAAAACATTCAGTACTTC
TRBJ1-1	14	TRBD1	few	TRBV20-1	CSAISWTGGTEAFF	TGCAGTGCCATCTCCTGGACAGGGGGGACTGAAGCTTTCTTT
TRBJ1-5	14	TRBD1	.	TRBV20-1	CSARDRGLNQPQHF	TGCAGTGCTAGAGACAGGGGGCTGAATCAGCCCCAGCATTTT
TRBJ2-7	15	.	.	TRBV20-1	CSAMRGPRQTYEQYF	TGCAGTGCTATGCGCGGGCCGAGACAGACCTACGAGCAGTACTTC
TRBJ1-6	13	.	.	TRBV28	CASRDSYNSPLHF	TGTGCCAGCAGGGACTCCTATAATTCACCCCTCCACTTT